These 14 T cell receptor beta chains share one sample of origin, sequenced in a study of CD8 T cells in ankylosing spondylitis. Findings and limits, study-wide: Seemingly characteristic of ankylosing spondylitis blood was a TCR beta motif consisting of under ten highly homologous variants.

TCRdb re-called the 5' RACE reads through MiXCR, storing one row per CDR3 protein. The data contain 200,000 to 250,000 distinct CDR3 sequences, approximately 7.4% of them singletons. These receptors have no identified antigens. The sequenced sample was blood, either unsorted or a sorted T cell fraction (not recorded which). The receptors derive from a male donor with ankylosing spondylitis.

A few counts support this clonotype. The chain employs TRBV11-2 and TRBJ2-1; D not certain. The CDR3 sequence is 12 residues long. Trimming stripped 2 bases from V and 4 bases from J, with 3 bases between. The germline CDR1 and CDR2 sequences are SGHAT and FQNNGV. Written as DNA, the CDR3 is TGTGCCAGCAGCTTATATTACAATGAGCAGTTCTTC. This encodes CASSLYYNEQFF.

Many counts were recorded for this clonotype. The chain carries TRBV25-1 and TRBJ1-1, with D perhaps matching TRBD1 (5 bases). Deletions cut 1 base from V and 2 bases from J, with 14 bases between. Germline CDR1 reads MGHDK; CDR2 reads SYGVNS. The CDR3 spans 16 residues. Here the CDR3 DNA reads TGTGCCAGCAGTGAATTCGGGCGGGGGTCAAACACTGAAGCTTTCTTT. Translation gives CASSEFGRGSNTEAFF.

This clonotype was counted many times. This chain links TRBV4-3 with TRBJ1-4; TRBD1 matches at 7 bases. V lost 2 bases and J lost 8; bases outside the gene matches: 11. The CDR3 length is 16 residues. Germline CDR1 and CDR2: LGHNA and YSLEER. The CDR3 here is CASSQSNRGVGEKLFF. CDR3 DNA sequence: TGCGCCAGCAGCCAAAGCAACAGGGGCGTAGGGGAAAAACTGTTTTTT.

The sample holds many counts of this clonotype. CDR3 DNA: TGCAGTGCTAGAGATATGACTAGCGCATCCTACGAGCAGTACTTC. It specifies CSARDMTSASYEQYF. V is TRBV20-1 and J is TRBJ2-7; 8 bases line up with TRBD2. Unmatched junction bases numbered 5, after V lost 0 bases and J lost 1 base. CDR3 length: 15 residues. From germline, CDR1 is DFQATT and CDR2 SNEGSKA (reference sequence).

The chain employs TRBV5-1 and TRBJ2-7, with 11 bases matching TRBD1. Germline-derived CDR1 and CDR2 are SGHRS and YFSETQ. Unmatched junction bases numbered 10, after V lost 4 bases and J lost 4 bases. The CDR3 length is 16 residues. The CDR3 DNA follows: TGCGCCAGCAGCCTGGCGTGGGGACAGGGGGTGTACGAGCAGTACTTC. The encoded protein is CASSLAWGQGVYEQYF.

This clonotype was seen at least ten times. This chain joins TRBV5-5 and TRBJ2-7, with TRBD1 matching over 10 bases. Germline lookup yields CDR1 SGHKS and CDR2 YYEKEE (reference sequence). V gave up 2 bases and J gave up 1 base; unmatched junction bases: 6. The CDR3 runs to 16 residues. The CDR3 nucleotides read TGTGCCAGCAGCTTTCACCGGGACAGGGGATCCTACGAGCAGTACTTC. The encoded protein is CASSFHRDRGSYEQYF.

V usage is TRBV4-3 and J usage is TRBJ1-5, with 9 bases that match TRBD1. The germline gives CDR1 LGHNA, CDR2 YSLEER. This CDR3 is 15 amino acids long. The trim removed 8 bases at V and 7 bases at J, leaving 12 bases unmatched. DNA of the CDR3: TGCGCCAGCTCTCCGGACAGGGGTGGTCGCCAGCCCCAGCATTTT. Encoded protein: CASSPDRGGRQPQHF.

This clonotype was detected a few times. The chain uses TRBV4-3 and TRBJ2-7; 8 bases agree with TRBD2. Germline V lookup: CDR1 LGHNA, CDR2 YSLEER. This CDR3 comprises 14 residues. With V trimmed by 4 bases and J by 4 bases, 6 bases remained unmatched. In nucleotides, the CDR3 is TGCGCCAGCAGCCCCTTCACGGGGGGGTACGAGCAGTACTTC. This sequence encodes CASSPFTGGYEQYF.

The chain combines TRBV6-1 with TRBJ2-6, with D maybe TRBD2 (7 bases). Trimming removed 9 bases at V and 0 bases at J, with 15 bases between. Germline V lookup: CDR1 MNHNS, CDR2 SASEGT. The CDR3 contains 16 residues. The CDR3 nucleotides are TGTGCCAGTAGGGGGAGGGAGATCTCTGGGGCCAACGTCCTGACTTTC. This encodes CASRGREISGANVLTF.

At least ten counts were recorded for this clonotype. This chain links TRBV12-3 or TRBV12-4 with TRBJ2-3, with 8 bases fitting TRBD1. V lost 6 bases, J lost 1 base, and 3 bases stayed unmatched. This CDR3 comprises 14 residues. CDR3 sequence reads: CASSPGQGTDTQYF. The DNA of the CDR3 is TGTGCCAGCAGCCCGGGACAGGGCACAGATACGCAGTATTTT.

This clonotype appeared many times. This chain connects TRBV24-1 to TRBJ1-1; D remains unclear. V lost 6 bases, J lost 0 bases, and 7 bases lay in between. The CDR3 is 13 amino acids. CDR1 and CDR2 (germline): KGHDR, SFDVKD. The CDR3: CATSQGLNTEAFF. The CDR3, as DNA: TGTGCCACCAGTCAAGGTCTGAACACTGAAGCTTTCTTT.

This clonotype was detected many times. The CDR3 nucleotides are TGCGCCAGCAGCCAAGAAAAAGGGTCCTACGAGCAGTACTTC. Encoded protein: CASSQEKGSYEQYF. The chain is built from TRBV4-3 and TRBJ2-7; D is unclear. Trimming took 0 bases from V and 1 from J, leaving 7 bases between them. Germline CDR1 LGHNA, CDR2 YSLEER. CDR3 length: 14 residues.

This clonotype was seen ten or more times. V gene TRBV7-2 combines with J gene TRBJ1-5; 8 positions agree with TRBD1. This CDR3 is built from 16 residues. Germline V gives CDR1 SGHTA, CDR2 FQGNSA. V shed 4 bases, J shed 1 base, and the junction held 6 bases outside the gene matches. The CDR3 coding sequence is TGTGCCAGCAGCTACGGACAGGGTGTCAGCAATCAGCCCCAGCATTTT. As protein: CASSYGQGVSNQPQHF.

This clonotype was detected many times. The chain has TRBV20-1 and TRBJ1-1, with D possibly TRBD1 on 6 matching bases. The length of the CDR3 is 16 residues. CDR1 is DFQATT, CDR2 SNEGSKA, per germline (reference sequence). Trimming shortened V by 0 bases and J by 0 bases, and 14 bases separated the two germline ends. The CDR3 region has the DNA TGCAGTGCTAGAGATCAGGGGCGGGTTGTGAACACTGAAGCTTTCTTT. It codes for CSARDQGRVVNTEAFF.